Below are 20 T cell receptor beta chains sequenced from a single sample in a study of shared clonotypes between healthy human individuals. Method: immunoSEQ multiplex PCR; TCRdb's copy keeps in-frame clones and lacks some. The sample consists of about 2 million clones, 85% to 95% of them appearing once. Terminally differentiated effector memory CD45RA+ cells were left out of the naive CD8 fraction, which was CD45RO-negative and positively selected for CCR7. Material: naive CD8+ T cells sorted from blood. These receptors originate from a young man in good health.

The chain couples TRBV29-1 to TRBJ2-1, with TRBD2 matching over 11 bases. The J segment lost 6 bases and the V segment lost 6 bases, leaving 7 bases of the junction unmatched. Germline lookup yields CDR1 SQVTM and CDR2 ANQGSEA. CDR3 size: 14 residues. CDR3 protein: CSVLAGEYVNEQFF. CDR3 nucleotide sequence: TGCAGCGTACTAGCGGGAGAATACGTCAATGAGCAGTTCTTC.

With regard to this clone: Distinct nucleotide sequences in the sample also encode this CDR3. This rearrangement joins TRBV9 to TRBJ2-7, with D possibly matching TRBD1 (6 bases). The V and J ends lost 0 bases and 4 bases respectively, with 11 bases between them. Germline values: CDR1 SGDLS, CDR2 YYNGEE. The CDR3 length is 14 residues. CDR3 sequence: CASSVGPGDYEQYF. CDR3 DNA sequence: TGTGCCAGCAGCGTAGGTCCAGGGGATTACGAGCAGTACTTC.

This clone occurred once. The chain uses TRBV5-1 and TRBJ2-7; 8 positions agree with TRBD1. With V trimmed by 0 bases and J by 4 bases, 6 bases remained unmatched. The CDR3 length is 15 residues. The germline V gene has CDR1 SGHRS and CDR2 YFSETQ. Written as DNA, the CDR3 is TGCGCCAGCAGCTTGGGCCCAGGGGGCGCTTACGAGCAGTACTTC. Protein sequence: CASSLGPGGAYEQYF.

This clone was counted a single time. The CDR3 region has the DNA TGTGCCAGCAGATCGGGGTCGAGGGGCTTGTCCAATGAGCAGTTCTTC. Its translation is CASRSGSRGLSNEQFF. The chain uses TRBV5-6 and TRBJ2-1; D is perhaps TRBD1 or TRBD2 (5 bases each). The length of the CDR3 is 16 residues. Germline assignment: CDR1 SGHDT and CDR2 YYEEEE. The V end was cut by 5 bases, the J end by 6 bases, with 21 bases between.

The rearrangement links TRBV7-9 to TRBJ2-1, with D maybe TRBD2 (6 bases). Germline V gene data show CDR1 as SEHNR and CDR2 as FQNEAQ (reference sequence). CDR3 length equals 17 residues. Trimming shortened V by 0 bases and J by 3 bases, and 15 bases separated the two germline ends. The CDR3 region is CASSLAGGVSHYNEQFF. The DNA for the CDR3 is TGTGCCAGCAGCTTAGCCGGAGGGGTTTCCCACTACAATGAGCAGTTCTTC.

CDR3 amino acids: CATSRDHDEQFF. CDR3 nucleotide sequence: TGTGCCACCAGCAGAGATCACGATGAGCAGTTCTTC. The V gene is TRBV15, the J gene TRBJ2-1, with unresolved D. V lost 0 bases to trimming and J lost 8 bases, with 5 bases between them. The CDR3 is 12 residues long. Germline-derived CDR1 and CDR2 are LNHNV and YYDKDF (reference sequence).

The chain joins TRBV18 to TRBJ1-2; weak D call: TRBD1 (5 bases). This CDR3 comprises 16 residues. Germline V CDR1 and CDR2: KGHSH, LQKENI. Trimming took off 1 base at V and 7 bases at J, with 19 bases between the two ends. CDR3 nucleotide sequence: TGTGCCAGCTCACCACAAGACCACGGGACGTCGTCTGGCTACACCTTC. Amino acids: CASSPQDHGTSSGYTF.

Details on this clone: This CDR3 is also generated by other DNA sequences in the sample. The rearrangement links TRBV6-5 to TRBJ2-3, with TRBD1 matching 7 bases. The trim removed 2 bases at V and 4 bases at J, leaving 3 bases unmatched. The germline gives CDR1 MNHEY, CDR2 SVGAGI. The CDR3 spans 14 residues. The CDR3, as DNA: TGTGCCAGCAGTTACATTCAGGGGGCAGATACGCAGTATTTT. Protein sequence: CASSYIQGADTQYF.

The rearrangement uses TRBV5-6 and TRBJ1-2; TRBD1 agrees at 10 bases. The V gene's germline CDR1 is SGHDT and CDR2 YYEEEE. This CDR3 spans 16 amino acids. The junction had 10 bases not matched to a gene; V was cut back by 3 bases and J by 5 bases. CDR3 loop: CASSYPGTGEKYGYTF. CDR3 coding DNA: TGTGCCAGCAGCTACCCGGGGACAGGGGAGAAGTATGGCTACACCTTC.

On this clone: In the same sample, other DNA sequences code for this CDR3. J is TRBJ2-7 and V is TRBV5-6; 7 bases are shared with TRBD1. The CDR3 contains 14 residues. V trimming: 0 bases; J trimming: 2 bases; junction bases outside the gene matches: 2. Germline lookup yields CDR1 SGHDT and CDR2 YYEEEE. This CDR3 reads CASSLGDSTYEQYF. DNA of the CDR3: TGTGCCAGCAGCTTGGGGGACAGCACCTACGAGCAGTACTTC.

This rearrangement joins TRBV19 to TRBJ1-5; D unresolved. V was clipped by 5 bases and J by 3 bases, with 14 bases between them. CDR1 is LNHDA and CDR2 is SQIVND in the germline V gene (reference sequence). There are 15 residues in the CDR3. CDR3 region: CASSPFLGFNQPQHF. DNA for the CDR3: TGTGCCAGTAGTCCCTTCCTCGGCTTCAATCAGCCCCAGCATTTT.

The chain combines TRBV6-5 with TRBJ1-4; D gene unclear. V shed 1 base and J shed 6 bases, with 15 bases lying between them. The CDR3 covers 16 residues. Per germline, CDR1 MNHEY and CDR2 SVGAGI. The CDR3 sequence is CASSYLHRAQDEKLFF. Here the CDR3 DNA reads TGTGCCAGCAGTTACTTACACCGGGCCCAAGATGAAAAACTGTTTTTT.

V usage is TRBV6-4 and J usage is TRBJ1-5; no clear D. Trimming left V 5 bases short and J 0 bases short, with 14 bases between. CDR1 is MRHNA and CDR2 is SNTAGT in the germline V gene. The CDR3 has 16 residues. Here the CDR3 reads CASSTGPVYSNQPQHF. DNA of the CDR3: TGTGCCAGCAGTACTGGGCCCGTTTATAGCAATCAGCCCCAGCATTTT.

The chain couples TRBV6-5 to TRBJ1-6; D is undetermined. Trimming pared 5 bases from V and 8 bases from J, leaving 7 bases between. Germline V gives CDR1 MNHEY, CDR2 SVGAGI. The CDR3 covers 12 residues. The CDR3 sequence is CASSETYSPLHF. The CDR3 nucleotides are TGTGCCAGCAGTGAAACCTATTCACCCCTCCACTTT.

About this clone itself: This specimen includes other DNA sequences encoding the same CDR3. The CDR3 region is CASSESPSYEQYF. CDR3 coding DNA: TGTGCCAGCAGTGAAAGCCCAAGCTACGAGCAGTACTTC. V usage is TRBV6-1 and J usage is TRBJ2-7; D gene unclear. This CDR3 has 13 residues. Trimming pared 2 bases from V and 3 bases from J, leaving 8 bases between. Per the germline V gene, CDR1 is MNHNS and CDR2 is SASEGT.

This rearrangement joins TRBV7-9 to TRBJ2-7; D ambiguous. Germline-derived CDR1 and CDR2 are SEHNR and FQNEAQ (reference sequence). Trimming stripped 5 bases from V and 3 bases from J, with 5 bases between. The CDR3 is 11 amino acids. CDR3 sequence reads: CASSKNYEQYF. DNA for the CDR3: TGTGCCAGCAGCAAAAACTACGAGCAGTACTTC.

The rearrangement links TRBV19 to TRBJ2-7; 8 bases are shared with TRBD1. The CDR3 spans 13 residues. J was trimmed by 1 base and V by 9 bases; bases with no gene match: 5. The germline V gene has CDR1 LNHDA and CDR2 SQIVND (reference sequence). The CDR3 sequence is CASGQGFSYEQYF. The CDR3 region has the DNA TGTGCCAGCGGACAGGGTTTTTCCTACGAGCAGTACTTC.

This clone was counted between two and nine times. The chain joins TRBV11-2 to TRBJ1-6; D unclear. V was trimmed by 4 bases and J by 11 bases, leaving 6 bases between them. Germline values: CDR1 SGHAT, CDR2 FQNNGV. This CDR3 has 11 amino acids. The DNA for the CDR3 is TGTGCCAGCAGCTCCATGGCACCCCTCCACTTT. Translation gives CASSSMAPLHF.

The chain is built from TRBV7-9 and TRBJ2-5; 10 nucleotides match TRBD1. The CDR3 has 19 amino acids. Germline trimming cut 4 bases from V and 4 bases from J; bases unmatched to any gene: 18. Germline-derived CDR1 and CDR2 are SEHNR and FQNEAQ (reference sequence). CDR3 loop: CASSSLWGQGYSYGETQYF. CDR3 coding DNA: TGTGCCAGCAGCTCACTCTGGGGACAGGGGTATTCGTACGGAGAGACCCAGTACTTC.

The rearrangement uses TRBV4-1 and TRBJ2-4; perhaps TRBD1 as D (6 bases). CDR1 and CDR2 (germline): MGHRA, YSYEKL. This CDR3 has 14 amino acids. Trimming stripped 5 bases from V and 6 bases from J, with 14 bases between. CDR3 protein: CASSVQGGGNIQYF. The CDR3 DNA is TGCGCCAGCAGCGTACAGGGTGGAGGAAACATTCAGTACTTC.